One sample yielded the 15 T cell receptor beta chains listed below, sequenced in a study of beta chain features in type 1 diabetes. Reverse transcribing all isolated RNA meant expressed TCRB transcripts were sequenced. The assay was immunoSEQ multiplex PCR, and TCRdb's table has in-frame clones only and misses some. The table lists approximately 150,000 clones, 8% to 13% of them singletons. Specimen: naive CD4+ T cells from blood. The receptors here all came from a man between 18 and 29 years old in good health.

The rearrangement links TRBV7-2 to TRBJ1-6; a weak D match, TRBD1 (5 bases). CDR3 size: 13 residues. Per the germline V gene, CDR1 is SGHTA and CDR2 is FQGNSA. The ends were cut back, 5 bases at V and 6 bases at J, with 8 bases in the middle. In DNA form, the CDR3 reads TGTGCCAGCAGCCCCCAGGGTAATTCACCCCTCCACTTT. This translates into CASSPQGNSPLHF.

The chain uses TRBV7-2 and TRBJ2-7, with a tentative D call TRBD1 (5 bases). CDR1 and CDR2 (germline): SGHTA, FQGNSA. The CDR3 runs to 13 residues. Trimming took 1 base from V and 5 from J, leaving 9 bases between them. The CDR3 is CASSLESGNEQYF. The CDR3 coding sequence is TGTGCCAGCAGCTTAGAATCAGGGAACGAGCAGTACTTC.

The CDR3: CASSLSRQGASGYTF. The CDR3 coding sequence is TGTGCCAGCAGCTTATCCCGGCAAGGGGCTAGTGGCTACACCTTC. The V gene is TRBV11-2, the J gene TRBJ1-2, with D maybe TRBD1 (5 bases). Trimming stripped 2 bases from V and 7 bases from J, with 17 bases between. The CDR3 sequence is 15 residues long. Germline CDR1 reads SGHAT; CDR2 reads FQNNGV.

V and J are TRBV4-3 and TRBJ2-6, with D unclear. Germline values: CDR1 LGHNA, CDR2 YSLEER. This CDR3 contains 14 residues. V was cut by 4 bases and J by 4 bases, with 8 bases left in between. The CDR3 here is CASSPPRGANVLTF. CDR3 DNA: TGCGCCAGCAGCCCTCCTAGAGGGGCCAACGTCCTGACTTTC.

The chain employs TRBV9 and TRBJ2-3; 10 nucleotides agree with TRBD2. V was clipped by 3 bases and J by 1 base; unmatched bases: 2. Germline values: CDR1 SGDLS, CDR2 YYNGEE. The CDR3 runs to 15 residues. CDR3 nucleotide sequence: TGTGCCAGCAGCGCCCTAGCGGGGGGCACAGATACGCAGTATTTT. Its protein is CASSALAGGTDTQYF.

Here the CDR3 DNA reads TGCAGTGCCGTCGGCCAAGAGACCCAGTACTTC. It yields the protein CSAVGQETQYF. The V and J genes are TRBV20-1 and TRBJ2-5; no clear D gene. V was clipped by 6 bases and J by 1 base, with 6 bases between them. CDR3 size: 11 residues. Germline values: CDR1 DFQATT, CDR2 SNEGSKA (reference sequence).

This clone has only a few counts. This chain uses TRBV5-1 with TRBJ1-5; D ambiguous. CDR3 length equals 15 residues. V was trimmed by 4 bases and J by 6 bases, leaving 17 bases between them. Germline V gene sequence: CDR1 SGHRS, CDR2 YFSETQ. The chain's CDR3 is CASSPGESRSQPQHF. The CDR3 region has the DNA TGCGCCAGCAGCCCGGGAGAGAGCCGCTCTCAGCCCCAGCATTTT.

This clone was counted between two and nine times. The genes are TRBV7-2 and TRBJ1-4; D uncertain. The CDR3 length is 16 residues. Germline loops: CDR1 SGHTA, CDR2 FQGNSA. Trimming pared 1 base from V and 10 bases from J, leaving 19 bases between. Written as DNA, the CDR3 is TGTGCCAGCAGCTTAGATGCAGTCCCGGGATATGCAAAACTGTTTTTT. Its protein product is CASSLDAVPGYAKLFF.

This clone occurred a few times. The J gene is TRBJ2-5, the V gene TRBV14, with 8 bases matching TRBD2. J was trimmed by 5 bases and V by 0 bases; bases with no gene match: 8. Per germline, CDR1 SGHDN and CDR2 FVKESK. The CDR3 is 16 residues long. The CDR3 coding sequence is TGTGCCAGCAGCCAAGAGCCGGGGGGGTTTCAGGAGACCCAGTACTTC. Protein sequence: CASSQEPGGFQETQYF. The variable domain in full, with the rest retrieved from reference TRBV14 and TRBJ2-5, is EAGVTQFPSHSVIEKGQTVTLRCDPISGHDNLYWYRRVMGKEIKFLLHFVKESKQDESGMPNNRFLAERTGGTYSTLKVQPAELEDSGVYFCASSQEPGGFQETQYFGPGTRLLVL.

This clone was recorded a few times. The chain recombines TRBV7-2 with TRBJ1-5, with D perhaps TRBD1 (6 bases). Trimming shortened V by 5 bases and J by 9 bases, and 20 bases separated the two germline ends. The CDR3 has 15 residues. Germline V gene sequence: CDR1 SGHTA, CDR2 FQGNSA. The CDR3 region is CASSPGAGGRGPQHF. For the CDR3, the DNA is TGTGCCAGCAGCCCCGGGGCGGGGGGCCGAGGGCCCCAGCATTTT.

Only a few counts were recorded for this clone. The chain employs TRBV14 and TRBJ2-4, with 10 bases identical to TRBD2. Trimming at V came to 5 bases and at J to 0 bases, leaving 13 bases not matched to a gene. The germline CDR1 and CDR2 sequences are SGHDN and FVKESK. This CDR3 comprises 19 residues. CDR3 sequence reads: CASSNGAGGPSSAKNIQYF. The CDR3 region has the DNA TGTGCCAGCAGCAACGGAGCGGGGGGGCCGTCTTCAGCCAAAAACATTCAGTACTTC.

V usage is TRBV10-3 and J usage is TRBJ2-1; D gene uncertain. This CDR3 is built from 15 residues. Trimming cost V 0 bases and J 1 base, with 7 bases left between them. Germline values: CDR1 ENHRY, CDR2 SYGVKD. CDR3 loop: CAISESSYSYNEQFF. DNA of the CDR3: TGTGCCATCAGTGAGTCTAGTTATTCCTACAATGAGCAGTTCTTC.

The gene calls are TRBV7-2 and TRBJ1-4; 8 positions agree with TRBD1. The trim removed 1 base at V and 10 bases at J, leaving 5 bases unmatched. CDR1 and CDR2 from the germline V gene are SGHTA and FQGNSA. The CDR3 has 14 amino acids. The CDR3 nucleotides read TGTGCCAGCAGCTTAGACAGGGGGTCGACAAAACTGTTTTTT. The encoded protein is CASSLDRGSTKLFF.

The chain links TRBV7-9 to TRBJ1-4; D perhaps matches TRBD1 (6 bases). Germline CDR1 reads SEHNR; CDR2 reads FQNEAQ (reference sequence). This CDR3 has 19 residues. V lost 5 bases and J lost 0, with 22 bases in between. CDR3 bases: TGTGCCAGCAGCCCAAGTGGGGGCCGCCGAGGTCCAACTAATGAAAAACTGTTTTTT. It specifies CASSPSGGRRGPTNEKLFF.

V usage is TRBV4-2 and J usage is TRBJ1-1, with D perhaps matching TRBD1 (5 bases). The ends were cut back, 1 base at V and 0 bases at J, with 12 bases in the middle. CDR1 and CDR2 (germline): LGHNA, YNFKEQ. CDR3 length: 16 amino acids. The CDR3 sequence is CASSQVTVTMNTEAFF. In DNA form, the CDR3 reads TGTGCCAGCAGCCAAGTGACAGTGACCATGAACACTGAAGCTTTCTTT.